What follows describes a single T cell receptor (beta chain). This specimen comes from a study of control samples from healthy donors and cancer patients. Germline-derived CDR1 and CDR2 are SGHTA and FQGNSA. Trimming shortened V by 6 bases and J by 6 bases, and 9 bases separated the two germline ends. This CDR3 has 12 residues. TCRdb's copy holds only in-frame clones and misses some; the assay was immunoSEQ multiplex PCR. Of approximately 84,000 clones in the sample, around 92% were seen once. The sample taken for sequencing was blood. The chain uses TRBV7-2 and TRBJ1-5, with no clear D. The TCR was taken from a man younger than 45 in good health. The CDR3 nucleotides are TGTGCCAGCAGTCCGCGAGGTCAGCCCCAGCATTTT. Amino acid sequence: CASSPRGQPQHF.